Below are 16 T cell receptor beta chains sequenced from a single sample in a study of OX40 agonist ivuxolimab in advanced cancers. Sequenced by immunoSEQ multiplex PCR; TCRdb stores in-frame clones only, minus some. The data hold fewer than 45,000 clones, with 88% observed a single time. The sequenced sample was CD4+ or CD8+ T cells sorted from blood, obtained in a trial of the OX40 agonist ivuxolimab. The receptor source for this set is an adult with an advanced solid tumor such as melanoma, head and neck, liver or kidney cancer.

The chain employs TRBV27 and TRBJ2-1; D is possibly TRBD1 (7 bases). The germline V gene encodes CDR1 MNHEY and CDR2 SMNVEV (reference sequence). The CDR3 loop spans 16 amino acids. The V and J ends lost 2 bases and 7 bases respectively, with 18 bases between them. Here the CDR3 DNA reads TGTGCCAGCAGTTTAGTTGGCGGGACAGTTATTAATGAGCAGTTCTTC. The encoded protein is CASSLVGGTVINEQFF.

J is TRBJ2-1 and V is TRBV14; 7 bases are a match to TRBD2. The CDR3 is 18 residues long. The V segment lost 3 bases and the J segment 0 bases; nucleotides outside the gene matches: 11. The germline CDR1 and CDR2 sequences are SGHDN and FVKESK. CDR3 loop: CASSHVWGGGPSYNEQFF. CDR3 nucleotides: TGTGCCAGCAGCCATGTATGGGGCGGGGGACCCTCCTACAATGAGCAGTTCTTC.

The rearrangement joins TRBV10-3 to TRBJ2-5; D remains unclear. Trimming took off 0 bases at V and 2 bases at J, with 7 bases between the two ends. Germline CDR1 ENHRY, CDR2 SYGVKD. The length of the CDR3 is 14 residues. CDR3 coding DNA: TGTGCCATCAGTGAGTCGTGGGGTCAAGAGACCCAGTACTTC. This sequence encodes CAISESWGQETQYF.

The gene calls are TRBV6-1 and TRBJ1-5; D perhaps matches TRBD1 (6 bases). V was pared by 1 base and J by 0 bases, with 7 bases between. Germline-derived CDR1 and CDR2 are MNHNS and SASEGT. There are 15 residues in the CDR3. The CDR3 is CASSEGTDSNQPQHF. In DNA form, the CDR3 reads TGTGCCAGCAGTGAAGGGACAGATAGCAATCAGCCCCAGCATTTT.

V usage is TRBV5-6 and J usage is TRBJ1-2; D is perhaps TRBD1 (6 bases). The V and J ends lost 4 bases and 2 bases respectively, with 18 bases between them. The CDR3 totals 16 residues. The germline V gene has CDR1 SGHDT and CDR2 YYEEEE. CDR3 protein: CASSAWEGTQNYGYTF. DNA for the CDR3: TGTGCCAGCAGCGCATGGGAAGGGACACAGAACTATGGCTACACCTTC.

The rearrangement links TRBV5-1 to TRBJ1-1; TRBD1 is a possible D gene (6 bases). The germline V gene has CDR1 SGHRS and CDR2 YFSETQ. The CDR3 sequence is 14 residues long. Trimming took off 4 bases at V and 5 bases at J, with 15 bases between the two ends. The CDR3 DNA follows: TGCGCCAGCAGCGTTGGGGGGGCTGGAACTGAAGCTTTCTTT. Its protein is CASSVGGAGTEAFF.

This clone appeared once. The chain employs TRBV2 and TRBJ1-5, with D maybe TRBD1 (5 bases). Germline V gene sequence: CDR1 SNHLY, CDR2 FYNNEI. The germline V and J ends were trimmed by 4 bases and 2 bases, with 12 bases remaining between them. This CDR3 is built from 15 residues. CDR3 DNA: TGTGCCAGCAGTGCTGAGGGGCGAGGCAATCAGCCCCAGCATTTT. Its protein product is CASSAEGRGNQPQHF.

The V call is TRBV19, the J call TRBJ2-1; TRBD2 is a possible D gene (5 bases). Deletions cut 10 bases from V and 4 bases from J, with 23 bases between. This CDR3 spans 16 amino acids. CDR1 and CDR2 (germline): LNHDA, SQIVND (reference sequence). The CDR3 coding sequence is TGTGCCACCTCACTTCTAGCAATAGGGTTATACAATGAGCAGTTCTTC. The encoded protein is CATSLLAIGLYNEQFF.

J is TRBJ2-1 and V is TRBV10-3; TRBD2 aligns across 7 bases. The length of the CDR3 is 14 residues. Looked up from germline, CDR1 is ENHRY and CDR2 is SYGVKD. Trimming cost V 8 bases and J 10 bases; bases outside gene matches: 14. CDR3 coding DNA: TGTGCCATCTCCCTTAGCGGGCCTGCCTGGGAGCAGTTCTTC. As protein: CAISLSGPAWEQFF.

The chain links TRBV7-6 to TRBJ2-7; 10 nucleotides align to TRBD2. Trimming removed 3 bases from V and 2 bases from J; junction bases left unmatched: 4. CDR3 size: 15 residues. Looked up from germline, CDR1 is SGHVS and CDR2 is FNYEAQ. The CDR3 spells CASSFESGGAYEQYF. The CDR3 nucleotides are TGTGCCAGCAGCTTTGAGAGCGGGGGGGCCTACGAGCAGTACTTC.

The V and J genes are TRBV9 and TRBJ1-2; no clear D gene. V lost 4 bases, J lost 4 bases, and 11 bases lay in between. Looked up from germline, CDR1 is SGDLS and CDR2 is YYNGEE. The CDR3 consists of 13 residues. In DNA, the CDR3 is TGTGCCAGCAGCTGGGTAACCTCCTATGGCTACACCTTC. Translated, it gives CASSWVTSYGYTF.

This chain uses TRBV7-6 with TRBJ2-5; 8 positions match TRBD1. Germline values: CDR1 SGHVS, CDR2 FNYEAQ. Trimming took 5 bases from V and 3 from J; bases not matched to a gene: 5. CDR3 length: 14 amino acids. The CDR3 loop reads CASSPGGGEETQYF. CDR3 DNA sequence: TGTGCCAGCAGCCCAGGGGGCGGGGAAGAGACCCAGTACTTC. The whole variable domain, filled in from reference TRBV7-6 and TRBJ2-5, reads GAGVSQSPRYKVTKRGQDVALRCDPISGHVSLYWYRQALGQGPEFLTYFNYEAQQDKSGLPNDRFSAERPEGSISTLTIQRTEQRDSAMYRCASSPGGGEETQYFGPGTRLLVL.

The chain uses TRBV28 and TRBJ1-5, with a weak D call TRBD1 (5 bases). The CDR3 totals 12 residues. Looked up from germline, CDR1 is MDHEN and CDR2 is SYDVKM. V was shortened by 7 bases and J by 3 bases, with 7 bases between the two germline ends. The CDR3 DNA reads TGTGCCAGCACAGGGAACAATCAGCCCCAGCATTTT. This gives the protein CASTGNNQPQHF.

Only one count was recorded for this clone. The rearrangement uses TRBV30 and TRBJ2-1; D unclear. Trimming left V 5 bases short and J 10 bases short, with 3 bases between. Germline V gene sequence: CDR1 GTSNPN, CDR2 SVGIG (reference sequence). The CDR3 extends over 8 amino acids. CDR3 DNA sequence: TGTGCCTGGGGGGAGCAGTTCTTC. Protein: CAWGEQFF.

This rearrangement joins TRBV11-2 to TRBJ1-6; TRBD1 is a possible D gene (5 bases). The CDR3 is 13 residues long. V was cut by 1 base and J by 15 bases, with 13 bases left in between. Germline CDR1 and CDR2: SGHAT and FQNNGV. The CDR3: CASSLATQDRLHF. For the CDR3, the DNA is TGTGCCAGCAGCTTAGCGACACAGGATCGCCTCCACTTT.

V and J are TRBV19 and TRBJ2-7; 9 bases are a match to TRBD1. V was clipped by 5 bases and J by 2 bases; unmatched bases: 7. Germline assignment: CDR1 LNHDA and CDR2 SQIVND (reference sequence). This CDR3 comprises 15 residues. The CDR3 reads CASSPGQGPAYEQYF. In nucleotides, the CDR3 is TGTGCCAGTAGTCCAGGACAGGGGCCGGCCTACGAGCAGTACTTC.